The next 10 T cell receptor beta chains were all read from a single sample in a study of blood T cell repertoires in COVID-19. The data were produced by immunoSEQ multiplex PCR, yet TCRdb's version contains in-frame clones alone and is incomplete. The sample has nearly 350,000 clones; 85% to 90% are singletons. What was sequenced was peripheral blood. Source of these receptors: a woman in her seventies with COVID-19, enrolled during active disease.

The chain employs TRBV5-6 and TRBJ2-5; 9 bases align to TRBD1. The V segment lost 6 bases and the J segment 1 base; nucleotides outside the gene matches: 4. This CDR3 has 14 residues. CDR1 and CDR2 from the germline V gene are SGHDT and YYEEEE. The CDR3 DNA follows: TGTGCCAGCAACCGGGACAGGGTCCAAGAGACCCAGTACTTC. Translating it yields CASNRDRVQETQYF.

This clone was counted only a few times. The chain couples TRBV5-6 to TRBJ2-7; 8 bases are a match to TRBD1. This CDR3 region has 14 residues. CDR1 is SGHDT and CDR2 is YYEEEE in the germline V gene. With V trimmed by 4 bases and J by 3 bases, 6 bases remained unmatched. The CDR3 is CASSNLDRGYEQYF. The CDR3 DNA reads TGTGCCAGCAGCAACCTAGACAGGGGCTACGAGCAGTACTTC. The variable domain in full, completed from reference TRBV5-6 and TRBJ2-7, reads DAGVTQSPTHLIKTRGQQVTLRCSPKSGHDTVSWYQQALGQGPQFIFQYYEEEERQRGNFPDRFSGHQFPNYSSELNVNALLLGDSALYLCASSNLDRGYEQYFGPGTRLTVT.

This clone was observed a few times. J is TRBJ1-2 and V is TRBV6-5, with D hard to call. CDR1 and CDR2 (germline): MNHEY, SVGAGI. Trimming left V 0 bases short and J 8 bases short, with 16 bases between. This CDR3 spans 15 amino acids. The CDR3 reads CASSYSITPRLGYTF. CDR3 bases: TGTGCCAGCAGTTACTCGATTACACCTAGATTGGGCTACACCTTC.

This clone was seen a single time. The chain is built from TRBV5-1 and TRBJ1-3; D perhaps matches TRBD1 (6 bases). Germline CDR1 reads SGHRS; CDR2 reads YFSETQ. Trimming shortened V by 0 bases and J by 1 base, and 8 bases separated the two germline ends. CDR3 length equals 15 residues. The CDR3: CASSLVTGSGNTIYF. CDR3 nucleotides: TGCGCCAGCAGCTTGGTTACAGGGTCTGGAAACACCATATATTTT.

The rearrangement joins TRBV18 to TRBJ2-7; 10 nucleotides match TRBD1. Germline-derived CDR1 and CDR2 are KGHSH and LQKENI. V lost 6 bases, J lost 5 bases, and 4 bases stayed unmatched. The CDR3 extends over 13 amino acids. The CDR3 DNA follows: TGTGCCAGCTCCCAGACAGGGGGCCACGAGCAGTACTTC. Protein product: CASSQTGGHEQYF.

CDR3 protein: CASSFTFSGKELTDTQYF. The CDR3 DNA reads TGTGCCAGCAGCTTTACCTTCAGCGGGAAAGAACTCACAGATACGCAGTATTTT. The V and J genes are TRBV7-2 and TRBJ2-3; 7 nucleotides align to TRBD2. This CDR3 comprises 18 residues. Per the germline V gene, CDR1 is SGHTA and CDR2 is FQGNSA. V trimming: 3 bases; J trimming: 2 bases; junction bases outside the gene matches: 14.

This sequence joins TRBV27 and TRBJ1-6; D possibly corresponds to TRBD1 (5 bases). The V end lost 1 base, the J end lost 5 bases, and 9 bases lay between the germline ends. The CDR3 has 15 amino acids. CDR1 and CDR2 from the germline V gene are MNHEY and SMNVEV (reference sequence). The CDR3 DNA reads as TGTGCCAGCAGTTTATGGACAAGTGATAATTCACCCCTCCACTTT. It specifies CASSLWTSDNSPLHF.

V and J are TRBV2 and TRBJ1-2; a possible D gene is TRBD1 (6 bases). Trimming left V 3 bases short and J 8 bases short, with 10 bases between. The CDR3 length is 12 residues. CDR1 is SNHLY, CDR2 FYNNEI, per germline. CDR3 bases: TGTGCCAGCAGTGACAGGGGTTGGGGCTACACCTTC. Amino acid sequence: CASSDRGWGYTF.

The V and J genes are TRBV5-4 and TRBJ2-1; D perhaps matches TRBD1 (6 bases). Germline CDR1 reads SGHNT; CDR2 reads YYREEE (reference sequence). The germline V and J ends were trimmed by 7 bases and 6 bases, with 14 bases remaining between them. The CDR3 runs 13 residues. CDR3 nucleotides: TGTGCCAGCCTAATATTAGGGGGCAATGAGCAGTTCTTC. Residues: CASLILGGNEQFF. Combining the CDR3 with reference TRBV5-4 and TRBJ2-1 gives the whole variable domain ETGVTQSPTHLIKTRGQQVTLRCSSQSGHNTVSWYQQALGQGPQFIFQYYREEENGRGNFPPRFSGLQFPNYSSELNVNALELDDSALYLCASLILGGNEQFFGPGTRLTVL.

The CDR3 region has the DNA TGTGCCAGCAGTAAACCTCGGGACAGGGAATACTCACCCCTCCACTTT. It specifies CASSKPRDREYSPLHF. V gene TRBV27 combines with J gene TRBJ1-6; 9 bases map to TRBD1. The germline gives CDR1 MNHEY, CDR2 SMNVEV (reference sequence). V gave up 5 bases and J gave up 10 bases; unmatched junction bases: 12. This CDR3 comprises 16 residues.